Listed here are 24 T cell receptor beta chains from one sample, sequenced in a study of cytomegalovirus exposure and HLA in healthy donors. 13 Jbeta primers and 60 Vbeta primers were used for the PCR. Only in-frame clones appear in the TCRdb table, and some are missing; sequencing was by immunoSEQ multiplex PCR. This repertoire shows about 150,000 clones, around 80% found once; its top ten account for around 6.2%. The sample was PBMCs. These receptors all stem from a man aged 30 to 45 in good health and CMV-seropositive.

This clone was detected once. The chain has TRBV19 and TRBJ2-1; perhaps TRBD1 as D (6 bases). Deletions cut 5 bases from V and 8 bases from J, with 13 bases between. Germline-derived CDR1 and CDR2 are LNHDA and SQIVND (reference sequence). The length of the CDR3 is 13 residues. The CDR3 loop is CASSESTGHEQFF. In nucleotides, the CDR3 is TGTGCCAGTAGTGAATCAACAGGGCATGAGCAGTTCTTC.

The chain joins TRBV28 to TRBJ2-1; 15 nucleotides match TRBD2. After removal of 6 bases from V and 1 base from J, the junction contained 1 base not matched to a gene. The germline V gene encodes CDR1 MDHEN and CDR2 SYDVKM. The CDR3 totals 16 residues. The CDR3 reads CASRGLAGGSYNEQFF. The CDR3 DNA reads TGTGCCAGCAGGGGACTAGCGGGGGGTTCCTACAATGAGCAGTTCTTC.

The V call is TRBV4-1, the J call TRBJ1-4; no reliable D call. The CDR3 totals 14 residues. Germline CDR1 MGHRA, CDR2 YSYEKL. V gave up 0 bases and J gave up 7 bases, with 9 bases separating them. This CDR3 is CASSQDGSGEKLFF. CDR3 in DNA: TGCGCCAGCAGCCAAGATGGGTCGGGTGAAAAACTGTTTTTT.

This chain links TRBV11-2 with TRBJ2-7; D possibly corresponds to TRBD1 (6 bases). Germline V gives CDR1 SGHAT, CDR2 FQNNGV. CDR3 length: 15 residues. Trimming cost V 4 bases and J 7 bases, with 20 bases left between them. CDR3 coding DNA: TGTGCCAGCAGCTCCTCTCAGCGGACAGCTGAAGAGCAGTACTTC. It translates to CASSSSQRTAEEQYF. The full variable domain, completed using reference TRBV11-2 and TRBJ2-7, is EAGVAQSPRYKIIEKRQSVAFWCNPISGHATLYWYQQILGQGPKLLIQFQNNGVVDDSQLPKDRFSAERLKGVDSTLKIQPAKLEDSAVYLCASSSSQRTAEEQYFGPGTRLTVT.

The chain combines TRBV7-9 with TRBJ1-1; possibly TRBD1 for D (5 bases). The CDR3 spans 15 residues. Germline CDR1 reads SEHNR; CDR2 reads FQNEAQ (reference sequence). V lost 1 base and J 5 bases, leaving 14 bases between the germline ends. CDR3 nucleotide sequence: TGTGCCAGCAGCTTAGGTCTTGGGGCGCGGACTGAAGCTTTCTTT. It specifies CASSLGLGARTEAFF.

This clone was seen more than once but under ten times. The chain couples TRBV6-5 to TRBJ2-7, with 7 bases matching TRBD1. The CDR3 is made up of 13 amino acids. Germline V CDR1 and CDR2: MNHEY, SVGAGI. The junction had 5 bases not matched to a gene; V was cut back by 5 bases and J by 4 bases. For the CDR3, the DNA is TGTGCCAGCAGTCCGTACAGGGGTTACGAGCAGTACTTC. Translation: CASSPYRGYEQYF.

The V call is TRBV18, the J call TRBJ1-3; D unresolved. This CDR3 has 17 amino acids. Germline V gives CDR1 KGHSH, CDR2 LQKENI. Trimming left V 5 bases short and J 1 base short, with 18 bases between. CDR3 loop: CASSLWTPEVSGNTIYF. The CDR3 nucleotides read TGTGCCAGCTCATTATGGACTCCCGAGGTTTCTGGAAACACCATATATTTT.

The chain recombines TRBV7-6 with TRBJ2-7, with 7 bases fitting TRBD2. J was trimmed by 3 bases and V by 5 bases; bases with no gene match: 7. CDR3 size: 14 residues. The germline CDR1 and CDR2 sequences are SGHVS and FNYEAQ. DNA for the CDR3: TGTGCCAGCAGCGCCTCAACGGGAGGCTACGAGCAGTACTTC. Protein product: CASSASTGGYEQYF.

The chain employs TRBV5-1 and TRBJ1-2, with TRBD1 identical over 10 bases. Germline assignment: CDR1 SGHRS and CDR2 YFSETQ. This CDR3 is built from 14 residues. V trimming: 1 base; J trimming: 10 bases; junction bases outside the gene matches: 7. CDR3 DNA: TGCGCCAGCAGCTTGTTCGGACAGGGGGGTGTCTACACCTTC. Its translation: CASSLFGQGGVYTF.

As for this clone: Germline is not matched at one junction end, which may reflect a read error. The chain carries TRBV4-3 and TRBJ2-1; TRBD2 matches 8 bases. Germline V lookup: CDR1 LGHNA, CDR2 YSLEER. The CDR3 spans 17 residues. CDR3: CASSQAELAVSYNEQFF. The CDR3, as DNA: TGCGCCAGCAGTCAAGCGGAACTAGCGGTCTCCTACAATGAGCAGTTCTTC.

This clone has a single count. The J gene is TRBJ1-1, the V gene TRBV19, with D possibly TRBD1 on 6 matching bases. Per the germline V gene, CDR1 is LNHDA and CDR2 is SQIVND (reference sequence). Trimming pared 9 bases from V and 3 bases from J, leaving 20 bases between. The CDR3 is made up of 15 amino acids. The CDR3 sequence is CASVGMIEGDTEAFF. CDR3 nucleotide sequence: TGTGCCAGCGTTGGGATGATTGAGGGGGACACTGAAGCTTTCTTT. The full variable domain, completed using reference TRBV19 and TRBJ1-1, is DGGITQSPKYLFRKEGQNVTLSCEQNLNHDAMYWYRQDPGQGLRLIYYSQIVNDFQKGDIAEGYSVSREKKESFPLTVTSAQKNPTAFYLCASVGMIEGDTEAFFGQGTRLTVV.

The CDR3 reads CASSETDRGFYGYTF. The CDR3 DNA reads as TGTGCCAGCAGCGAGACGGACAGGGGTTTCTATGGCTACACCTTC. V gene TRBV11-2 combines with J gene TRBJ1-2; 9 bases are a match to TRBD1. The V and J ends lost 5 bases and 4 bases, in that order; junction bases with no gene match: 8. This CDR3 has 15 residues. Germline CDR1 reads SGHAT; CDR2 reads FQNNGV.

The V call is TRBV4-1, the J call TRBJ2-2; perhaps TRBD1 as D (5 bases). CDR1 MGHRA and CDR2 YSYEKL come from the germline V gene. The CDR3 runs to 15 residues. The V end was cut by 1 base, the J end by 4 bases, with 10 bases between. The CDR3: CASSQVGQGTGELFF. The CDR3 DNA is TGCGCCAGCAGCCAAGTGGGGCAGGGCACCGGGGAGCTGTTTTTT.

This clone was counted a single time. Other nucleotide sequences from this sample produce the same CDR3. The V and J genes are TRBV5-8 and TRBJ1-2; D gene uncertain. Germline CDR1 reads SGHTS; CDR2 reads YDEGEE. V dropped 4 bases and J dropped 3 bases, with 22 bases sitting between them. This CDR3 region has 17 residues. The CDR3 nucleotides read TGTGCCAGCAGCCTGTTCCAGCGAATAGGGAGGGACTATGGCTACACCTTC. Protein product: CASSLFQRIGRDYGYTF.

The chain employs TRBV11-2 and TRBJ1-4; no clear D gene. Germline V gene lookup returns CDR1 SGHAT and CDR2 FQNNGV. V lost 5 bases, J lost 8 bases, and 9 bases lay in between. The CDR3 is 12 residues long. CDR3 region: CASSDRGEKLFF. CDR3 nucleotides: TGTGCCAGCAGCGACCGAGGGGAAAAACTGTTTTTT.

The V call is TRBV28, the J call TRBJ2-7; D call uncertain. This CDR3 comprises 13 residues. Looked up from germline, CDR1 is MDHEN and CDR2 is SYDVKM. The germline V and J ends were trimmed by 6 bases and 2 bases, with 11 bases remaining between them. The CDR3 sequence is CASSQDSPYEQYF. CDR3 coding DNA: TGTGCCAGCAGCCAAGACTCACCCTACGAGCAGTACTTC.

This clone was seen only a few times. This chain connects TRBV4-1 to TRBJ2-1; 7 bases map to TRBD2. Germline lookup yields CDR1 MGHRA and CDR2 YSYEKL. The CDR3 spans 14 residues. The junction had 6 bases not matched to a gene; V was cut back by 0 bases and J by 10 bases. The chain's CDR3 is CASSQEGGVREQFF. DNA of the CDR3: TGCGCCAGCAGCCAAGAGGGGGGGGTCAGGGAGCAGTTCTTC.

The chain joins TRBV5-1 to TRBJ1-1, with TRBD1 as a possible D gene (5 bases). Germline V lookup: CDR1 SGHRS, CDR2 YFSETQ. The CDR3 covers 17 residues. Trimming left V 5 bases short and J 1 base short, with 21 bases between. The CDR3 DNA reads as TGCGCCAGCAGTTGGGGGGGTGGCCTTGGGGAGAACACTGAAGCTTTCTTT. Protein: CASSWGGGLGENTEAFF.

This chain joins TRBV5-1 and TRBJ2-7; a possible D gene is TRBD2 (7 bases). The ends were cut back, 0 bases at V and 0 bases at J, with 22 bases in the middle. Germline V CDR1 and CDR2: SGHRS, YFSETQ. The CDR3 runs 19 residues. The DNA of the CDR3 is TGCGCCAGCAGCTTGGCCGGGGGGCCCAGGCGGCCTGCCTCCTACGAGCAGTACTTC. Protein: CASSLAGGPRRPASYEQYF. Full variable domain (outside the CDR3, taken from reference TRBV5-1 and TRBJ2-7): KAGVTQTPRYLIKTRGQQVTLSCSPISGHRSVSWYQQTPGQGLQFLFEYFSETQRNKGNFPGRFSGRQFSNSRSEMNVSTLELGDSALYLCASSLAGGPRRPASYEQYFGPGTRLTVT.

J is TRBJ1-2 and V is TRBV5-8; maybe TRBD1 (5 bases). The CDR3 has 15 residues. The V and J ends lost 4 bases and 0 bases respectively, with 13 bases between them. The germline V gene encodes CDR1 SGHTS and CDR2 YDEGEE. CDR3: CASSKGLIANYGYTF. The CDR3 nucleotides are TGTGCCAGCAGCAAGGGACTAATAGCTAACTATGGCTACACCTTC.

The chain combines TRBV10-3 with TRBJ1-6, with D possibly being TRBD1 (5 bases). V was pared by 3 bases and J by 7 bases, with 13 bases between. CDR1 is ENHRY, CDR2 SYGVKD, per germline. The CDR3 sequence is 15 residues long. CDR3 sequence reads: CAISEVGPVNSPLHF. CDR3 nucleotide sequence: TGTGCCATCAGTGAAGTGGGGCCGGTGAATTCACCCCTCCACTTT.

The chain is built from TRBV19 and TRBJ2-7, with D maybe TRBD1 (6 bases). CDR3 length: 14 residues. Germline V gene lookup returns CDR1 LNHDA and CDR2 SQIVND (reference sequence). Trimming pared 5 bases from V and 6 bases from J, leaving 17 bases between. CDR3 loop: CASSPWTVPFEQYF. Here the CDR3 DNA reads TGTGCCAGTAGTCCCTGGACAGTCCCATTCGAGCAGTACTTC.

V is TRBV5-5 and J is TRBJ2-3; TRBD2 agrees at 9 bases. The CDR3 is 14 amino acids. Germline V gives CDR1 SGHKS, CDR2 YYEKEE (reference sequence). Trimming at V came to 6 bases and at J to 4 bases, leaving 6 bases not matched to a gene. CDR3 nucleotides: TGTGCCAGCACCCAAGGCGGGGGGGCAGATACGCAGTATTTT. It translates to CASTQGGGADTQYF.

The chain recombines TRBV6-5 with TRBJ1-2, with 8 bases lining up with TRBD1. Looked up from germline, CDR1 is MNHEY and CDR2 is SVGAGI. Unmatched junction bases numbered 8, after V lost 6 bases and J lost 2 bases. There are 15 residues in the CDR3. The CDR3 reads CASRSPGQVNYGYTF. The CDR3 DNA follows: TGTGCCAGCAGATCCCCGGGACAGGTGAACTATGGCTACACCTTC.